This entry is about one T cell receptor beta chain. The sample comes from a study of blood T cell repertoires in COVID-19. The method was immunoSEQ multiplex PCR; TCRdb's version includes in-frame clones alone and lacks a portion of them. The top ten hold around 4% of the sample, which has 95,000 to 100,000 clones, roughly 90% seen once. The germline V gene encodes CDR1 ENHRY and CDR2 SYGVKD. This CDR3 has 15 residues. The V gene lost 1 base and the J gene lost 10 bases, with 14 bases spanning the gap. The sequence was collected from a human donor with COVID-19, enrolled during active disease. The donor label of this sample is uncertain. The V gene is TRBV10-3, the J gene TRBJ1-6, with D possibly being TRBD1 (6 bases). Sequencing was carried out using peripheral blood. The CDR3 DNA reads TGTGCCATCAGTGAGTTAGGGGGACATGGGTCACCCCTCCACTTT. Encoded protein: CAISELGGHGSPLHF.